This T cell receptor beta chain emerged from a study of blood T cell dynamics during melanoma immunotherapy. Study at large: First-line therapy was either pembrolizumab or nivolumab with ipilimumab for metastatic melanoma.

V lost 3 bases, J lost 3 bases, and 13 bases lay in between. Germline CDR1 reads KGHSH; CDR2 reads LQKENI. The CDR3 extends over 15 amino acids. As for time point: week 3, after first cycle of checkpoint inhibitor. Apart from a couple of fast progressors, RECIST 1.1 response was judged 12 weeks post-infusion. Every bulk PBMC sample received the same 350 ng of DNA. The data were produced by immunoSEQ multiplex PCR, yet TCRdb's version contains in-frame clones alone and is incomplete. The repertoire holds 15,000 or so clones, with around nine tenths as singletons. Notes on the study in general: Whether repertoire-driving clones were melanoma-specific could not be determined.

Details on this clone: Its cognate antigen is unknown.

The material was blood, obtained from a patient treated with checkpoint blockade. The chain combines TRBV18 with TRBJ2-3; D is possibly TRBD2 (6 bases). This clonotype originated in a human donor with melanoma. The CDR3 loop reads CASSPGLAETDTQYF. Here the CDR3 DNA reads TGTGCCAGCTCACCCGGTTTAGCGGAAACAGATACGCAGTATTTT.